Listed here are 22 T cell receptor beta chains from one sample, sequenced in a study of shared clonotypes between healthy human individuals. Using immunoSEQ multiplex PCR, the repertoire was profiled, and TCRdb retains in-frame clones only, with some absent. The sample contains some 350,000 clones, around 67% of which appear only once. The sequenced sample consisted of memory CD4+ T cells sorted from blood. This sample's subset: CD45RA-negative fraction. Receptor source: a man aged 25-45 years in good health.

There are a few counts of this clone. The V call is TRBV27, the J call TRBJ2-2; 7 bases are shared with TRBD1. The CDR3 is 17 residues long. Germline CDR1 is MNHEY and CDR2 is SMNVEV (reference sequence). V was clipped by 4 bases and J by 3 bases; unmatched bases: 11. DNA of the CDR3: TGTGCCAGCAGTTCACCACGACAGGGAAATTACACCGGGGAGCTGTTTTTT. Translating gives CASSSPRQGNYTGELFF.

The chain links TRBV2 to TRBJ1-5, with no clear D. This CDR3 contains 15 residues. V dropped 4 bases and J dropped 1 base, with 11 bases sitting between them. Germline V CDR1 and CDR2: SNHLY, FYNNEI. DNA of the CDR3: TGTGCCAGCAGTGGGTGGGAAGGGAGCAATCAGCCCCAGCATTTT. Protein sequence: CASSGWEGSNQPQHF.

The V call is TRBV27, the J call TRBJ2-7; D is unclear. With 4 bases removed from V and 4 bases from J, the gap between germline ends came to 11 bases. The CDR3 spans 13 residues. Germline V lookup: CDR1 MNHEY, CDR2 SMNVEV (reference sequence). CDR3 in DNA: TGTGCCAGCAGTTCCTATTCAAATTACGAGCAGTACTTC. Amino acids: CASSSYSNYEQYF.

This clone has ten or more counts. The chain links TRBV28 to TRBJ1-1; D unclear. This CDR3 comprises 14 residues. Germline V lookup: CDR1 MDHEN, CDR2 SYDVKM. The ends were cut back, 5 bases at V and 7 bases at J, with 17 bases in the middle. The CDR3 coding sequence is TGTGCCAGCAGTCCCGGCTTAATGGTGGTTGAAGCTTTCTTT. Its translation is CASSPGLMVVEAFF.

The gene calls are TRBV9 and TRBJ2-2; D might be TRBD1 (6 bases). Germline CDR1 is SGDLS and CDR2 is YYNGEE. This CDR3 region has 14 residues. V shed 2 bases and J shed 7 bases, with 12 bases lying between them. CDR3 loop: CASSVHQGIGELFF. CDR3 bases: TGTGCCAGCAGCGTCCATCAGGGGATCGGGGAGCTGTTTTTT.

The gene calls are TRBV7-8 and TRBJ2-1, with 9 bases that match TRBD2. Germline CDR1 SGHVS, CDR2 FQNEAQ. CDR3 size: 17 residues. J lost 8 bases, V lost 5 bases, and 16 bases had no gene match. CDR3 in DNA: TGTGCCAGCAGCCCTAGCGGGGACCGCACACGGACACATGAGCAGTTCTTC. Its protein product is CASSPSGDRTRTHEQFF.

CDR3 loop: CASSLVPRGGELFF. The CDR3 DNA follows: TGTGCCAGCAGCTTAGTTCCTCGGGGTGGGGAGCTGTTTTTT. This chain joins TRBV7-2 and TRBJ2-2; tentatively, D is TRBD2 (5 bases). The CDR3 has 14 amino acids. Between the trimmed V and J ends, which lost 1 base and 8 bases, there was a span of 11 bases. Germline CDR1 reads SGHTA; CDR2 reads FQGNSA.

This chain links TRBV30 with TRBJ2-6, with 7 bases lining up with TRBD1. CDR3 length equals 15 residues. Germline CDR1 GTSNPN, CDR2 SVGIG (reference sequence). For the CDR3, the DNA is TGTGCTGCCGGGACAGACAGTTCTGGGGCCAACGTCCTGACTTTC. Residues: CAAGTDSSGANVLTF.

This chain links TRBV19 with TRBJ1-2, with D perhaps matching TRBD1 (5 bases). Trimming cost V 5 bases and J 7 bases, with 14 bases left between them. This CDR3 spans 13 amino acids. Germline V gives CDR1 LNHDA, CDR2 SQIVND (reference sequence). This CDR3 is CASSVQGRSGYTF. CDR3 coding DNA: TGTGCCAGTAGTGTCCAGGGTAGGAGTGGCTACACCTTC.

The sample holds one count of this clone. The rearrangement links TRBV5-6 to TRBJ1-1; tentative D call: TRBD1 (6 bases). Trimming cost V 2 bases and J 0 bases, with 8 bases left between them. This CDR3 contains 14 residues. Germline V gene data show CDR1 as SGHDT and CDR2 as YYEEEE. CDR3 DNA: TGTGCCAGCAGCTTTGGACAGCTGAACACTGAAGCTTTCTTT. Translation: CASSFGQLNTEAFF.

This clone has more than one count but fewer than ten. The chain recombines TRBV9 with TRBJ1-1; perhaps TRBD1 as D (5 bases). The V end lost 2 bases, the J end lost 0 bases, and 8 bases lay between the germline ends. The CDR3 loop spans 14 amino acids. Per germline, CDR1 SGDLS and CDR2 YYNGEE. The CDR3 protein is CASSVDILNTEAFF. The CDR3 DNA follows: TGTGCCAGCAGCGTGGACATATTGAACACTGAAGCTTTCTTT.

J is TRBJ1-5 and V is TRBV5-1; a possible D gene is TRBD1 (6 bases). The CDR3 sequence is 14 residues long. Trimming stripped 0 bases from V and 8 bases from J, with 12 bases between. Per germline, CDR1 SGHRS and CDR2 YFSETQ. CDR3 bases: TGCGCCAGCAGCTTGGTGGGGGGCGAGGAGCCCCAGCATTTT. Its translation: CASSLVGGEEPQHF.

The V gene is TRBV2, the J gene TRBJ1-3; TRBD1 is a possible D gene (6 bases). Germline V CDR1 and CDR2: SNHLY, FYNNEI. V dropped 10 bases and J dropped 2 bases, with 15 bases sitting between them. The CDR3 has 14 amino acids. The CDR3 nucleotides are TGTGCCATAGAACTACAGGGAACTGGAAACACCATATATTTT. It yields the protein CAIELQGTGNTIYF.

The J gene is TRBJ2-3, the V gene TRBV18; D unresolved. V was shortened by 0 bases and J by 3 bases, with 7 bases between the two germline ends. Germline CDR1 and CDR2: KGHSH and LQKENI. This CDR3 is built from 14 residues. The CDR3 loop reads CASSPPTHTDTQYF. The CDR3 DNA is TGTGCCAGCTCACCACCGACTCATACAGATACGCAGTATTTT.

CDR3 bases: TGTGCCACCAGCAGAGATATTAGCAGCTATGAGCAGTTCTTC. Its protein product is CATSRDISSYEQFF. This chain uses TRBV15 with TRBJ2-1, with no clear D. CDR3 length: 14 residues. Looked up from germline, CDR1 is LNHNV and CDR2 is YYDKDF (reference sequence). V lost 0 bases and J lost 8, with 11 bases in between.

This chain joins TRBV6-5 and TRBJ2-2; 9 bases are a match to TRBD1. The J segment lost 6 bases and the V segment lost 4 bases, leaving 6 bases of the junction unmatched. Germline CDR1 is MNHEY and CDR2 is SVGAGI. The CDR3 length is 15 residues. The CDR3 here is CASSFTDRGAGELFF. CDR3 bases: TGTGCCAGCAGTTTTACGGACAGGGGAGCCGGGGAGCTGTTTTTT.

With respect to this clone: Other DNA sequences of this sample code for an identical CDR3. This rearrangement joins TRBV7-3 to TRBJ2-5; D is possibly TRBD2 (6 bases). Germline-derived CDR1 and CDR2 are SGHTA and FQGTGA. V lost 5 bases, J lost 1 base, and 11 bases lay in between. The CDR3 consists of 14 residues. The CDR3 DNA follows: TGTGCCAGCAGCCCAACGGGACTCCAAGAGACCCAGTACTTC. Amino acids: CASSPTGLQETQYF.

The chain uses TRBV7-9 and TRBJ2-2; the D gene is possibly TRBD1 (6 bases). The CDR3 is made up of 13 amino acids. V was pared by 5 bases and J by 6 bases, with 10 bases between. Germline V lookup: CDR1 SEHNR, CDR2 FQNEAQ (reference sequence). CDR3 DNA: TGTGCCAGCAGCCGGGACATGGCCGGGGAGCTGTTTTTT. Translating it yields CASSRDMAGELFF.

This rearrangement joins TRBV5-4 to TRBJ1-1; 7 nucleotides match TRBD1. CDR3 size: 15 residues. CDR1 is SGHNT, CDR2 YYREEE, per germline (reference sequence). Losses at the gene ends were 3 bases for V and 3 bases for J; bases not matched to a gene: 8. CDR3 loop: CASSSKSTGYTEAFF. The CDR3 region has the DNA TGTGCCAGCAGCTCGAAATCGACAGGGTACACTGAAGCTTTCTTT. The complete variable domain, with remaining parts taken from reference TRBV5-4 and TRBJ1-1, reads ETGVTQSPTHLIKTRGQQVTLRCSSQSGHNTVSWYQQALGQGPQFIFQYYREEENGRGNFPPRFSGLQFPNYSSELNVNALELDDSALYLCASSSKSTGYTEAFFGQGTRLTVV.

The chain joins TRBV9 to TRBJ2-1; D not resolved. Germline CDR1 is SGDLS and CDR2 is YYNGEE. Trimming took off 2 bases at V and 6 bases at J, with 18 bases between the two ends. This CDR3 is built from 16 residues. CDR3 sequence (DNA): TGTGCCAGCAGCGTCCAAAGTTTCGTCGAGTCCAATGAGCAGTTCTTC. Translation gives CASSVQSFVESNEQFF. Full variable domain (outside the CDR3, taken from reference TRBV9 and TRBJ2-1): DSGVTQTPKHLITATGQRVTLRCSPRSGDLSVYWYQQSLDQGLQFLIQYYNGEERAKGNILERFSAQQFPDLHSELNLSSLELGDSALYFCASSVQSFVESNEQFFGPGTRLTVL.

In its sample, this clone was seen once. The V and J genes are TRBV19 and TRBJ2-1; 8 bases fit TRBD1. Germline CDR1 and CDR2: LNHDA and SQIVND (reference sequence). CDR3 length: 15 residues. After removal of 7 bases from V and 4 bases from J, the junction contained 9 bases not matched to a gene. The chain's CDR3 is CASTPRDRPYNEQFF. The CDR3 nucleotides are TGTGCCAGTACCCCCCGGGACAGGCCATACAATGAGCAGTTCTTC.

This clone was observed a few times. V gene TRBV30 combines with J gene TRBJ1-5; TRBD1 matches 7 bases. J was trimmed by 2 bases and V by 0 bases; bases with no gene match: 1. The CDR3 extends over 14 amino acids. Per the germline V gene, CDR1 is GTSNPN and CDR2 is SVGIG (reference sequence). CDR3 coding DNA: TGTGCCTGGAGTGTGACAGGGCGCAATCAGCCCCAGCATTTT. Residues: CAWSVTGRNQPQHF.